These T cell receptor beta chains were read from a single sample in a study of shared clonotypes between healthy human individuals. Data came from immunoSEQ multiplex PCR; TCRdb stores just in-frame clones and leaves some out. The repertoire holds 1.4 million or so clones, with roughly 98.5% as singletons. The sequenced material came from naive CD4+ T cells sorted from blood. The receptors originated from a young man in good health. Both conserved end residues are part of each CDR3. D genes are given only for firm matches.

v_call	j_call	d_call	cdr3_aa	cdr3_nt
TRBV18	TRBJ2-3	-	CASSPWDSNTQYF	TGTGCCAGCTCACCATGGGATTCAAATACGCAGTATTTT
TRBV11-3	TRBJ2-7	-	CASSLLRDSSEQYF	TGTGCCAGCAGCTTACTCCGGGACTCCTCCGAGCAGTACTTC
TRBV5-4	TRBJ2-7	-	CASSWEGDYEQYF	TGTGCCAGCAGCTGGGAGGGGGACTACGAGCAGTACTTC
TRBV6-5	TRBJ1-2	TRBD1	CASRPGGAGYTF	TGTGCCAGCAGGCCAGGGGGCGCAGGCTACACCTTC
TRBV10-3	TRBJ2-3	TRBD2	CAITSLAGSGTDTQYF	TGTGCCATCACCAGCCTAGCGGGATCGGGCACAGATACGCAGTATTTT
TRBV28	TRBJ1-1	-	CASSDRNTEAFF	TGTGCCAGCAGTGACAGGAACACTGAAGCTTTCTTT
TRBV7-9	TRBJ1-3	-	CASSWDGGSGNTIYF	TGTGCCAGCAGTTGGGACGGGGGCTCTGGAAACACCATATATTTT
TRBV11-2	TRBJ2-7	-	CASSLGTESYEQYF	TGTGCCAGCAGCTTGGGAACGGAGTCCTACGAGCAGTACTTC
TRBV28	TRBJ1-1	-	CASTIDMREAFF	TGTGCCAGCACCATTGACATGCGTGAAGCTTTCTTT
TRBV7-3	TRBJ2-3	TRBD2	CASSPGLAGRPFTDTQYF	TGTGCCAGCAGCCCGGGACTAGCGGGCCGTCCTTTCACAGATACGCAGTATTTT
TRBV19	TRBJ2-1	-	CASSNLGANEQFF	TGTGCCAGTAGTAACCTGGGGGCAAATGAGCAGTTCTTC